This T cell receptor beta chain is from a study of early T cells in non-severe SARS-CoV-2 infection. As for the study in general: Bulk RNA taken from unsorted whole blood was sequenced, leaving chains unpaired. Findings of the study overall: VDJdb matching, biased toward anti-spike CD8 responses, missed private and CD4 specificities.

As concerns this clonotype: Its antigen is undetermined.

Individual cDNA molecules received unique molecular identifiers during library preparation. TCRdb passed the 5' RACE reads through MiXCR, listing each CDR3 protein once. The profile covers tens of thousands of distinct CDR3 sequences, with approximately 13% appearing a single time and roughly 4.2% taken by the ten largest. The germline V and J ends were trimmed by 11 bases and 5 bases, with 12 bases remaining between them. This CDR3 contains 11 residues. In germline, CDR1 is SGHTA, CDR2 FQGNSA. The V and J genes are TRBV7-2 and TRBJ1-2; D is unresolved. Sequenced: whole blood. The TCR originated in an adult who was a healthcare worker with PCR-confirmed SARS-CoV-2 infection or an uninfected control (not recorded which). In DNA form, the CDR3 reads TGTGCCTTCCCTGGGCGGTATGGCTACACCTTC. Protein sequence: CAFPGRYGYTF.